This T cell receptor beta chain stems from a study of breast tumors, draining lymph nodes, adjacent tissues. This clonotype was recorded at least ten times. Its matching antigen is unknown. One entry per CDR3 protein, called by TCRdb with MiXCR from the multiplex PCR reads. The sample yields about 47,000 distinct CDR3 sequences, more than 20% seen once. Regarding the study as a whole: Tumor TCR diversity was below lymph nodes but above nontumor tissue.

This TCR derives from a female donor with breast cancer. Some clones in this sample may be carry-over from other donors' samples. Sequenced material: breast tumor tissue.

CDR3 in amino acids: CASSLTPGTGGSTNEKLFF. DNA for the CDR3: TGCGCCAGCAGCCTGACCCCCGGGACAGGGGGCTCTACTAATGAAAAACTGTTTTTT. This chain uses TRBV5-1 with TRBJ1-4; the match to TRBD1 covers 12 bases. Germline trimming cut 4 bases from V and 2 bases from J; bases unmatched to any gene: 12. The CDR3 loop spans 19 amino acids. Germline V gene data show CDR1 as SGHRS and CDR2 as YFSETQ. The full variable domain, in which reference TRBV5-1 and TRBJ1-4 provide the parts outside the CDR3, is KAGVTQTPRYLIKTRGQQVTLSCSPISGHRSVSWYQQTPGQGLQFLFEYFSETQRNKGNFPGRFSGRQFSNSRSEMNVSTLELGDSALYLCASSLTPGTGGSTNEKLFFGSGTQLSVL.